Detailed here is one TCR beta chain. Its antigen is unidentified. Trimming at V came to 2 bases and at J to 2 bases, leaving 4 bases not matched to a gene. The V gene's germline CDR1 is MGHRA and CDR2 YSYEKL. The CDR3 consists of 16 residues. The sample originates from a study of CD8 T cells in ankylosing spondylitis. With molecular barcodes, quantitative 5'-RACE was used to make the TCR beta libraries. Using its own MiXCR run on the 5' RACE reads, TCRdb lists one record per CDR3 protein. The repertoire holds some 150,000 distinct CDR3 sequences, with about 42% as singletons. General study results and limits: A TCR beta motif of under ten highly homologous variants seemed to mark ankylosing spondylitis blood. Clones linked to disease were reported to show significant enrichment in matched ankylosing spondylitis synovial fluid.

Sequenced material: synovial fluid, either unsorted or a sorted T cell fraction (not recorded which). The V and J genes are TRBV4-1 and TRBJ2-1, with 9 nucleotides matching TRBD1. The source of this sequence is a male donor with ankylosing spondylitis. Written as DNA, the CDR3 is TGCGCCAGCAGCCAAATATGGGACAGGGCCTACAATGAGCAGTTCTTC. Protein sequence: CASSQIWDRAYNEQFF.